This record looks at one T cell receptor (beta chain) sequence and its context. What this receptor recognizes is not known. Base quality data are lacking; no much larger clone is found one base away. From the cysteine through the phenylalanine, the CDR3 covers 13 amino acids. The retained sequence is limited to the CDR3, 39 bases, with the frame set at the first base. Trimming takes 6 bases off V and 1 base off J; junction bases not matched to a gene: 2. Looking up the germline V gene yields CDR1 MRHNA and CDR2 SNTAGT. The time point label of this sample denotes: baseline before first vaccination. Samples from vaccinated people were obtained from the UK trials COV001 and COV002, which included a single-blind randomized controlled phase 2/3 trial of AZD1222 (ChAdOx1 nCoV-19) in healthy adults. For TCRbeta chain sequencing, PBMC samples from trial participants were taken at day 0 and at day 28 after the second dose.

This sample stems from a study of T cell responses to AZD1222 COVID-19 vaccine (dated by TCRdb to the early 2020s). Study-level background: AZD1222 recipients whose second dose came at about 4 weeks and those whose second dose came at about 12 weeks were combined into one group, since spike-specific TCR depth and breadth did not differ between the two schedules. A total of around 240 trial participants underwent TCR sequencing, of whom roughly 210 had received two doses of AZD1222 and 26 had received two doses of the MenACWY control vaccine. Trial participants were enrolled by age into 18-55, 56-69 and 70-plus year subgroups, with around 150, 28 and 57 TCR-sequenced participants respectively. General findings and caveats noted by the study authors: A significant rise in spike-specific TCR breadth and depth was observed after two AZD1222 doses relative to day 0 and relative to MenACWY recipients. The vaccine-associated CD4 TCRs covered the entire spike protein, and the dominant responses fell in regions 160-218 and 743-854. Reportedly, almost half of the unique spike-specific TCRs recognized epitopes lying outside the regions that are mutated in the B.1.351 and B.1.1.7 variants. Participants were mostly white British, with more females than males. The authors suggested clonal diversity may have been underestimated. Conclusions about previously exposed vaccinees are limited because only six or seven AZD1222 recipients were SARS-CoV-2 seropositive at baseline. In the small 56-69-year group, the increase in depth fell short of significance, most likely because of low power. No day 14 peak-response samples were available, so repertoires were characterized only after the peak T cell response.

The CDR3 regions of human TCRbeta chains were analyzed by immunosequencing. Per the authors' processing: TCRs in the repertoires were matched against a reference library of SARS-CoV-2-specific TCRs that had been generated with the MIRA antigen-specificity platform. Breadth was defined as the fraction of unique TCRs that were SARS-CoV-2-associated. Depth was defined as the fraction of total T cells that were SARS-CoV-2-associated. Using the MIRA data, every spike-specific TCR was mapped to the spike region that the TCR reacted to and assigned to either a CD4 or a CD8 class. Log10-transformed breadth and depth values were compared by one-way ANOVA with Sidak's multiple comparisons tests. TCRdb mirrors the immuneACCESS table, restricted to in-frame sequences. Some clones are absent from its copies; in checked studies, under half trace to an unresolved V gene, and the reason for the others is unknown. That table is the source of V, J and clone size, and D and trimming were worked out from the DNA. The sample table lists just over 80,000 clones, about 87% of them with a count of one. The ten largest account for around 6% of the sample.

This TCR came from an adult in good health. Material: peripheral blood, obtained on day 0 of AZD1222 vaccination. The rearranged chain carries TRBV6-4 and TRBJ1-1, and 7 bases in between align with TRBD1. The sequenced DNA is TGTGCCAGCAGCCGGACAGGGAACACTGAAGCTTTCTTT. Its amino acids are CASSRTGNTEAFF.